This is a list of T cell receptor beta chains from one sample in a study of T-cell memory formation after mild COVID-19. MiXCR, run by TCRdb on the 5' RACE reads, gives a single entry per CDR3 protein. The table shows around 450,000 distinct CDR3 sequences, with roughly 26% occurring only once. The sample consisted of PBMCs or a T cell subset sorted from them (not recorded which). The origin of the receptors is an adult woman who had mild COVID-19 (a few samples of this study predate the infection). Cell type and time point are not known. Each CDR3 is given with its conserved first and last residue. The D gene is left open where the match is weak. Clone size is given for some rows only: seen once, a few or many times, or a class if the clone is expanded.

>TRBD2|TRBJ2-1|TRBV20-1|-
CSASYGLARGEQFF
TGCAGTGCTAGCTACGGACTAGCCCGGGGCGAGCAGTTCTTC
>TRBD1|TRBJ1-4|TRBV20-1|-
CSARDIRGRREKLFF
TGCAGTGCTAGAGATATCAGGGGGCGCAGGGAAAAACTGTTTTTT
>TRBD1|TRBJ1-5|TRBV10-3|-
CAISVGTGDLPQHF
TGTGCCATCAGTGTAGGGACAGGGGATCTGCCCCAGCATTTT
>-|TRBJ2-5|TRBV28|-
CASSYRESVETQYF
TGTGCCAGCAGTTATAGGGAGTCGGTAGAGACCCAGTACTTC
>-|TRBJ2-3|TRBV6-6|-
CASSSILIDTQYF
TGTGCCAGCAGTTCAATTCTTATAGATACGCAGTATTTT
>-|TRBJ2-1|TRBV5-1|few
CASSLYSGINEQFF
TGCGCCAGCAGCTTGTATTCGGGGATCAATGAGCAGTTCTTC
>-|TRBJ2-7|TRBV7-6|few
CASSLGDASWEQYF
TGTGCCAGCAGCTTAGGCGACGCTTCGTGGGAGCAGTACTTC
>TRBD2|TRBJ2-1|TRBV4-1|-
CASSQGDRGLAGGPYNEQFF
TGCGCCAGCAGCCAAGGGGATCGGGGACTAGCGGGAGGGCCGTACAATGAGCAGTTCTTC
>TRBD1|TRBJ2-3|TRBV10-3|few
CAISEVGQGSTDTQYF
TGTGCCATCAGTGAGGTGGGACAGGGAAGCACAGATACGCAGTATTTT
>-|TRBJ2-5|TRBV7-9|-
CASSPTRETQYF
TGTGCCAGCAGCCCAACACGAGAGACCCAGTACTTC
>TRBD2|TRBJ2-7|TRBV20-1|few
CSARDRRTSRIYEQYF
TGCAGTGCTAGGGACCGGCGGACTAGCCGGATTTACGAGCAGTACTTC
>TRBD1|TRBJ2-5|TRBV3-1|many
CASSQPGGVLRAVGETQYF
TGTGCCAGCAGCCAGCCAGGGGGCGTACTCCGAGCCGTCGGGGAGACCCAGTACTTC
>-|TRBJ1-4|TRBV7-2|many
CASSYRVPNEKLFF
TGTGCCAGCAGCTACAGGGTGCCAAATGAAAAACTGTTTTTT